In this sample, the clone carrying this TCR beta chain turned up many times. What it binds is unknown. No treatment of any kind had been given to any patient before thyroid surgery. The data belong to a study of metastatic and nonmetastatic thyroid tumors. At the level of the study: The comparison covered peripheral blood and tumor or nodule tissue in malignant and benign thyroid patients.

Original processing methods: CDR3 was compared across clinicopathological groups, and the resulting differences were used to build a distant-metastasis classifier for papillary thyroid cancer. Through MiXCR, TCRdb re-clonotyped the PCR reads. The V and J calls shown here were made by TCRdb, not taken from the authors' results. The data show about 69,000 clones, with approximately 15% seen just once and around 7% held by the top ten. Study-level points and caveats: Reportedly, malignant thyroid tumors had significantly higher TCR beta diversity than benign nodules, in blood and tumor.

The CDR3 is 15 residues long. CDR1 and CDR2 (germline): SGDLS, YYNGEE. The V segment lost 6 bases and the J segment 1 base; nucleotides outside the gene matches: 9. The sequence was obtained from a male donor with papillary thyroid cancer or a benign thyroid nodule (not recorded which). Some clones in this sample may be carry-over from other donors' samples. The chain carries TRBV9 and TRBJ2-7; 8 nucleotides align to TRBD2. Sequencing used blood. The CDR3 DNA reads TGTGCCAGCACCCCCGAAGTAGCGGGATCCTACGAGCAGTACTTC. This codes for CASTPEVAGSYEQYF.